What follows are 13 T cell receptor beta chains derived from one specimen sequenced in a study of blood T cells in healthy people across ages (dated by TCRdb to between 2014 and 2016). Library method: 5' RACE. Sequencer: Illumina HiSeq 2500. A second PCR of 7 to 11 cycles was performed with a sample-barcoded 5' primer and a J-beta primer mix. TCRdb reran the public reads through fastp at Q25 and MiXCR, keeping productive beta chains. Rows with a matching CDR3 protein are joined into one entry that keeps the most common DNA and genes. Within this sample are about 1.8 million distinct CDR3 sequences, with approximately 50% of them counted one time only. More than 2% of the sample rests with the top ten. The sample taken for sequencing was blood. The source of these receptors is a woman aged 40 to 50 in good health.

In this sample, this clonotype turned up a few times. The chain recombines TRBV28 with TRBJ2-6, with D tentatively TRBD1 or TRBD2 (5 bases each). The germline V gene encodes CDR1 MDHEN and CDR2 SYDVKM. Trimming stripped 6 bases from V and 0 bases from J, with 9 bases between. The CDR3 is 15 residues long. This CDR3 is CASRTGTSGANVLTF. CDR3 DNA: TGTGCCAGCAGGACGGGGACCTCTGGGGCCAACGTCCTGACTTTC.

The CDR3 here is CASSESYRDRGTETQYF. The CDR3 nucleotides are TGTGCCAGCAGTGAATCGTACAGGGACAGGGGTACGGAGACCCAGTACTTC. This chain joins TRBV25-1 and TRBJ2-5; 10 nucleotides line up with TRBD1. The germline V gene has CDR1 MGHDK and CDR2 SYGVNS. The CDR3 loop spans 17 amino acids. Trimming cost V 1 base and J 5 bases; bases outside gene matches: 10. Using reference TRBV25-1 and TRBJ2-5 for the parts outside the CDR3, the full variable domain is EADIYQTPRYLVIGTGKKITLECSQTMGHDKMYWYQQDPGMELHLIHYSYGVNSTEKGDLSSESTVSRIRTEHFPLTLESARPSHTSQYLCASSESYRDRGTETQYFGPGTRLLVL.

V usage is TRBV20-1 and J usage is TRBJ2-1; either TRBD1 or TRBD2 may supply D (5 bases each). V was clipped by 7 bases and J by 8 bases, with 24 bases between them. Germline V gene sequence: CDR1 DFQATT, CDR2 SNEGSKA (reference sequence). This CDR3 has 15 residues. The CDR3 DNA follows: TGCAGTGAATTACCCCGGGGCGGACGAAATGATGAGCAGTTCTTC. Protein: CSELPRGGRNDEQFF.

The chain employs TRBV29-1 and TRBJ2-5, with 7 bases matching TRBD1. There are 16 residues in the CDR3. With V trimmed by 4 bases and J by 5 bases, 16 bases remained unmatched. From germline, CDR1 is SQVTM and CDR2 ANQGSEA. The CDR3 coding sequence is TGCAGCGTTGGGGCTGGAGGATCAGGGGGTCCCGAGACCCAGTACTTC. It is translated as CSVGAGGSGGPETQYF. Full variable domain (missing parts from reference TRBV29-1 and TRBJ2-5): SAVISQKPSRDICQRGTSLTIQCQVDSQVTMMFWYRQQPGQSLTLIATANQGSEATYESGFVIDKFPISRPNLTFSTLTVSNMSPEDSSIYLCSVGAGGSGGPETQYFGPGTRLLVL.

This clonotype was detected once. The chain couples TRBV6-5 to TRBJ2-3, with D unresolved. V lost 6 bases, J lost 6 bases, and 16 bases lay in between. Germline CDR1 reads MNHEY; CDR2 reads SVGAGI. This CDR3 is built from 14 residues. In DNA form, the CDR3 reads TGTGCCAGCAGCCCCCTGCTAGTTACTGATACGCAGTATTTT. It encodes CASSPLLVTDTQYF.

The chain employs TRBV2 and TRBJ2-3; 13 bases match TRBD2. The CDR3 is 18 amino acids. The germline V gene has CDR1 SNHLY and CDR2 FYNNEI. V gave up 6 bases and J gave up 5 bases; unmatched junction bases: 14. For the CDR3, the DNA is TGTGCCAGCAGCCTCGAATCACTAGCGGGGGGGCAAGGAGATACGCAGTATTTT. This sequence encodes CASSLESLAGGQGDTQYF.

This rearrangement joins TRBV4-1 to TRBJ2-7; 7 positions match TRBD1. V gave up 0 bases and J gave up 3 bases; unmatched junction bases: 11. Germline values: CDR1 MGHRA, CDR2 YSYEKL. This CDR3 is built from 17 residues. The CDR3: CASSQDDRDSGIYEQYF. The CDR3 DNA reads TGCGCCAGCAGCCAAGATGACCGGGACAGTGGGATCTACGAGCAGTACTTC.

This clonotype was seen just once. The chain uses TRBV4-1 and TRBJ2-7, with 9 bases fitting TRBD1. TRBJ2-5 explains the end of the DNA better; the J call may be wrong. CDR3 length equals 17 residues. Germline V gene data show CDR1 as MGHRA and CDR2 as YSYEKL. The CDR3 nucleotides are TGCGCCAGCAGCCAAGCTATCCTCCGGGACAGGGAAAAGACCCAGTACTTC. This sequence encodes CASSQAILRDREKTQYF.

This clonotype occurred a few times. DNA for the CDR3: TGCAGTGCTAGCTTAACGGGGGATACAGATACGCAGTATTTT. Its protein product is CSASLTGDTDTQYF. The rearrangement links TRBV20-1 to TRBJ2-3; D is possibly TRBD2 (6 bases). The CDR3 has 14 residues. V lost 3 bases and J lost 3, with 13 bases in between. Per the germline V gene, CDR1 is DFQATT and CDR2 is SNEGSKA (reference sequence).

The chain recombines TRBV11-1 with TRBJ2-1; weak D call: TRBD2 (6 bases). This CDR3 comprises 13 residues. Trimming removed 3 bases at V and 8 bases at J, with 11 bases between. Germline CDR1 SGHAT, CDR2 FQDESV (reference sequence). This CDR3 reads CASSFGGSDEQFF. CDR3 DNA sequence: TGTGCCAGCAGCTTTGGGGGGAGCGATGAGCAGTTCTTC. The entire variable domain, with the rest obtained from reference TRBV11-1 and TRBJ2-1, is as follows: EAEVAQSPRYKITEKSQAVAFWCDPISGHATLYWYRQILGQGPELLVQFQDESVVDDSQLPKDRFSAERLKGVDSTLKIQPAELGDSAMYLCASSFGGSDEQFFGPGTRLTVL.

The J gene is TRBJ2-1, the V gene TRBV9; D possibly corresponds to TRBD2 (6 bases). Between the trimmed V and J ends, which lost 0 bases and 5 bases, there was a span of 18 bases. Germline lookup yields CDR1 SGDLS and CDR2 YYNGEE. The CDR3 length is 17 residues. CDR3 loop: CASSVGPGGTENNEQFF. In DNA, the CDR3 is TGTGCCAGCAGCGTAGGCCCTGGCGGGACGGAAAACAATGAGCAGTTCTTC. The full variable domain, with the rest looked up from reference TRBV9 and TRBJ2-1, is DSGVTQTPKHLITATGQRVTLRCSPRSGDLSVYWYQQSLDQGLQFLIQYYNGEERAKGNILERFSAQQFPDLHSELNLSSLELGDSALYFCASSVGPGGTENNEQFFGPGTRLTVL.

The gene calls are TRBV6-5 and TRBJ2-1, with D possibly matching TRBD2 (6 bases). Germline V gives CDR1 MNHEY, CDR2 SVGAGI. The germline V and J ends were trimmed by 7 bases and 6 bases, with 16 bases remaining between them. The CDR3 contains 14 residues. CDR3 region: CASTGPRGSNEQFF. CDR3 sequence (DNA): TGTGCCAGCACGGGACCCCGGGGGAGCAATGAGCAGTTCTTC.

This clonotype was detected only a few times. V and J are TRBV27 and TRBJ1-6; no clear D gene. The CDR3 spans 15 residues. CDR1 and CDR2 (germline): MNHEY, SMNVEV (reference sequence). V dropped 0 bases and J dropped 6 bases, with 9 bases sitting between them. CDR3: CASSLSLGINSPLHF. The CDR3 bases are TGTGCCAGCAGTTTATCCCTGGGAATTAATTCACCCCTCCACTTT.